A selection of T cell receptor beta chains follows, all from one sample in a study of T cells in Graves' hyperthyroidism and ophthalmopathy. TCRdb redid the calling of the multiplex PCR reads with MiXCR, one entry per CDR3 protein. The repertoire consists of 560,000 or so distinct CDR3 sequences, with about 45% occurring once and the leading ten covering 8.2%. What was sequenced was peripheral blood or thyroid tissue (not recorded which). These receptors came from a woman aged 18-29 years with Graves' hyperthyroidism. CDR3s include the opening cysteine and the closing phenylalanine or tryptophan. D genes are given only for firm matches. Some rows have no size entry. The others give once, few or many, or a class for an expanded clone.

CDR3aa: CATQVLTEAFF
CDR3nt: TGTGCCACTCAGGTCCTCACTGAAGCTTTCTTT
abundance: NA
v_gene: TRBV15
d_gene: NA
j_gene: TRBJ1-1

CDR3aa: CASSRGLAYSSYEQYF
CDR3nt: TGTGCCAGTAGCCGAGGGCTAGCGTATAGCTCCTACGAGCAGTACTTC
abundance: NA
v_gene: TRBV19
d_gene: NA
j_gene: TRBJ2-7

CDR3aa: CASSGRAGANVLTF
CDR3nt: TGTGCCAGCAGTGGCCGGGCTGGGGCCAACGTCCTGACTTTC
abundance: many
v_gene: TRBV2
d_gene: NA
j_gene: TRBJ2-6

CDR3aa: CASQGRLNSNQPQHF
CDR3nt: TGTGCCAGCCAGGGCAGGCTTAATAGCAATCAGCCCCAGCATTTT
abundance: NA
v_gene: TRBV25-1
d_gene: NA
j_gene: TRBJ1-5

CDR3aa: CASSDPTATGNTF
CDR3nt: TGTGCCAGCAGTGATCCGACTGCGACTGGAAACACCTTC
abundance: NA
v_gene: TRBV2
d_gene: NA
j_gene: TRBJ1-2

CDR3aa: CAITDRANEQYF
CDR3nt: TGTGCCATCACTGACAGGGCGAACGAGCAGTACTTC
abundance: many
v_gene: TRBV10-3
d_gene: TRBD1
j_gene: TRBJ2-7

CDR3aa: CAISVTGGF
CDR3nt: TGTGCCATCAGCGTGACAGGAGGATTC
abundance: NA
v_gene: TRBV10-3
d_gene: NA
j_gene: TRBJ2-5

CDR3aa: CASSLRAESNQPQHF
CDR3nt: TGTGCCAGCAGTTTACGGGCAGAGAGCAATCAGCCCCAGCATTTT
abundance: NA
v_gene: TRBV2
d_gene: NA
j_gene: TRBJ1-5

CDR3aa: CASSNLDPRGETQYF
CDR3nt: TGTGCCAGCAGTAACCTTGATCCGAGGGGGGAGACCCAGTACTTC
abundance: NA
v_gene: TRBV12-3/TRBV12-4
d_gene: NA
j_gene: TRBJ2-5

CDR3aa: CASSLSGQLNTEAFF
CDR3nt: TGTGCCAGTAGTCTATCGGGACAGCTGAACACTGAAGCTTTCTTT
abundance: few
v_gene: TRBV19
d_gene: TRBD1
j_gene: TRBJ1-1

CDR3aa: CAKGLAGVETQYF
CDR3nt: TGTGCCAAGGGACTAGCGGGAGTCGAGACCCAGTACTTC
abundance: NA
v_gene: TRBV2
d_gene: TRBD2
j_gene: TRBJ2-5

CDR3aa: CASSDQGAGGYTF
CDR3nt: TGTGCCAGCAGTGACCAGGGGGCCGGTGGCTACACCTTC
abundance: many
v_gene: TRBV25-1
d_gene: TRBD1
j_gene: TRBJ1-2

CDR3aa: CSVEGWGDYSYEQYF
CDR3nt: TGCAGCGTTGAAGGTTGGGGGGACTACTCCTACGAGCAGTACTTC
abundance: NA
v_gene: TRBV29-1
d_gene: TRBD2
j_gene: TRBJ2-7

CDR3aa: CASSFSQGNTIYF
CDR3nt: TGTGCCAGCAGCTTCTCCCAGGGTAACACCATATATTTT
abundance: few
v_gene: TRBV7-2
d_gene: NA
j_gene: TRBJ1-3

CDR3aa: CATSDAGQVYGYTF
CDR3nt: TGTGCCACCAGTGATGCGGGACAGGTGTATGGCTACACCTTC
abundance: few
v_gene: TRBV24-1
d_gene: TRBD1
j_gene: TRBJ1-2

CDR3aa: CAASIGNRDGTSGSNVGELFF
CDR3nt: TGTGCCGCCAGCATAGGAAACCGGGACGGTACTAGCGGGAGTAACGTCGGGGAGCTTTTTTTT
abundance: NA
v_gene: TRBV15
d_gene: TRBD2
j_gene: TRBJ2-2

CDR3aa: CASSLDSGTGELFF
CDR3nt: TGCGCCAGCAGCTTGGACAGCGGCACCGGGGAGCTGTTTTTT
abundance: few
v_gene: TRBV5-1
d_gene: NA
j_gene: TRBJ2-2

CDR3aa: CASSKETGIGANVLTF
CDR3nt: TGTGCCAGCAGCAAAGAGACAGGGATTGGGGCCAACGTCCTGACTTTC
abundance: many
v_gene: TRBV7-9
d_gene: TRBD1
j_gene: TRBJ2-6

CDR3aa: CATSDSAVAGANVLTF
CDR3nt: TGTGCCACCAGTGATTCGGCGGTAGCTGGGGCCAACGTCCTGACTTTC
abundance: NA
v_gene: TRBV24-1
d_gene: NA
j_gene: TRBJ2-6

CDR3aa: CASSLERTGLNTEAFF
CDR3nt: TGTGCCAGCAGCCTCGAACGGACAGGCTTGAACACTGAAGCTTTCTTT
abundance: few
v_gene: TRBV7-8
d_gene: TRBD1
j_gene: TRBJ1-1

CDR3aa: CASSEHSGTAAFF
CDR3nt: TGCGCCAGCAGTGAGCATTCCGGGACAGCGGCTTTCTTT
abundance: few
v_gene: TRBV10-2
d_gene: TRBD1
j_gene: TRBJ1-1

CDR3aa: CASSRDGHNQPQHF
CDR3nt: TGCGCCAGCAGCCGGGACGGCCACAATCAGCCCCAGCATTTT
abundance: NA
v_gene: TRBV10-1
d_gene: NA
j_gene: TRBJ1-5

CDR3aa: CASSVAARAGGTEAFF
CDR3nt: TGTGCCAGCAGCGTAGCGGCGAGAGCAGGGGGTACTGAAGCTTTCTTT
abundance: NA
v_gene: TRBV9
d_gene: TRBD1
j_gene: TRBJ1-1

CDR3aa: CASSTWGGGYEQYF
CDR3nt: TGTGCCAGCAGCACGTGGGGGGGTGGCTACGAGCAGTACTTC
abundance: few
v_gene: TRBV11-2
d_gene: TRBD2
j_gene: TRBJ2-7

CDR3aa: CASSLADGSSSYEQYF
CDR3nt: TGCGCCAGCAGCTTGGCGGACGGGAGCAGCTCCTACGAGCAGTACTTC
abundance: few
v_gene: TRBV5-1
d_gene: NA
j_gene: TRBJ2-7

CDR3aa: CASSLEQGRNTEAFF
CDR3nt: TGTGCCAGCAGCTTGGAACAGGGCAGGAACACTGAAGCTTTCTTT
abundance: few
v_gene: TRBV5-1
d_gene: NA
j_gene: TRBJ1-1

CDR3aa: CASSLEPGDTEAFF
CDR3nt: TGTGCCAGCAGCTTAGAGCCCGGAGACACTGAAGCTTTCTTT
abundance: many
v_gene: TRBV7-9
d_gene: NA
j_gene: TRBJ1-1

CDR3aa: CAGGGGSGNTIYF
CDR3nt: TGTGCCGGGGGTGGTGGGTCGGGAAACACCATATATTTT
abundance: NA
v_gene: TRBV6-6
d_gene: NA
j_gene: TRBJ1-3

CDR3aa: CASNPDLAEQYF
CDR3nt: TGCGCCAGCAACCCCGACCTAGCCGAGCAGTACTTC
abundance: NA
v_gene: TRBV7-9
d_gene: NA
j_gene: TRBJ2-7

CDR3aa: CASSVAASYEQYF
CDR3nt: TGTGCCAGCAGCGTAGCGGCCTCCTACGAGCAGTACTTC
abundance: NA
v_gene: TRBV9
d_gene: NA
j_gene: TRBJ2-7

CDR3aa: CSVGGQLPFHGYTF
CDR3nt: TGCAGCGTTGGAGGACAGCTCCCGTTCCATGGCTACACCTTC
abundance: NA
v_gene: TRBV29-1
d_gene: NA
j_gene: TRBJ1-2

CDR3aa: CATSDSGTGGVVETQYF
CDR3nt: TGTGCCACCAGTGATTCCGGGACAGGGGGCGTCGTAGAGACCCAGTACTTC
abundance: NA
v_gene: TRBV24-1
d_gene: TRBD1
j_gene: TRBJ2-5

CDR3aa: CASSREAGLYSPLHF
CDR3nt: TGTGCCAGCAGTCGAGAGGCAGGGCTATATTCACCCCTCCACTTT
abundance: few
v_gene: TRBV2
d_gene: NA
j_gene: TRBJ1-6

CDR3aa: CASSPRRGSETQYF
CDR3nt: TGTGCCAGCAGCCCCCGTCGAGGGAGCGAGACCCAGTACTTC
abundance: NA
v_gene: TRBV7-6
d_gene: NA
j_gene: TRBJ2-5

CDR3aa: CASSPQAKLTRGYGYTF
CDR3nt: TGTGCCAGCAGCCCCCAAGCGAAACTTACACGAGGGTATGGCTACACCTTC
abundance: NA
v_gene: TRBV7-8
d_gene: NA
j_gene: TRBJ1-2

CDR3aa: CASSIDRGISPLHF
CDR3nt: TGTGCCAGCAGCATAGACAGGGGCATTTCACCCCTCCACTTT
abundance: many
v_gene: TRBV7-3
d_gene: TRBD1
j_gene: TRBJ1-6

CDR3aa: CASAQSLNTEAFF
CDR3nt: TGTGCCAGCGCACAGAGCTTGAACACTGAAGCTTTCTTT
abundance: few
v_gene: TRBV2
d_gene: NA
j_gene: TRBJ1-1

CDR3aa: CASSLSTFSGRNEKLFF
CDR3nt: TGCGCCAGCAGCTTGTCAACCTTCTCCGGACGGAATGAAAAACTGTTTTTT
abundance: few
v_gene: TRBV5-1
d_gene: NA
j_gene: TRBJ1-4

CDR3aa: CASSLGSRELPTEAFF
CDR3nt: TGCGCCAGCAGCTTGGGGTCCAGGGAGTTGCCCACTGAAGCTTTCTTT
abundance: NA
v_gene: TRBV5-1
d_gene: NA
j_gene: TRBJ1-1

CDR3aa: CASSDPRTGVNYGYTF
CDR3nt: TGTGCCAGCAGTGACCCCCGGACAGGGGTAAACTATGGCTACACCTTC
abundance: NA
v_gene: TRBV25-1
d_gene: TRBD1
j_gene: TRBJ1-2

CDR3aa: CASTSWKGNYCYTF
CDR3nt: TGTGCCAGCACCTCCTGGAAGGGGAACTATTGCTACACCTTC
abundance: NA
v_gene: TRBV7-9
d_gene: NA
j_gene: TRBJ1-2

CDR3aa: CASSKPGLGAQYF
CDR3nt: TGTGCCAGCTCGAAACCGGGACTCGGGGCCCAGTACTTC
abundance: once
v_gene: TRBV7-9
d_gene: NA
j_gene: TRBJ2-5

CDR3aa: CASSSPLGLAGHQETQYF
CDR3nt: TGTGCCAGCAGTTCGCCCCTAGGACTAGCGGGACACCAAGAGACCCAGTACTTC
abundance: few
v_gene: TRBV2
d_gene: TRBD2
j_gene: TRBJ2-5

CDR3aa: CASSFGQGVTYEQYF
CDR3nt: TGTGCCAGCAGCTTCGGACAGGGGGTAACCTACGAGCAGTACTTC
abundance: few
v_gene: TRBV7-9
d_gene: TRBD1
j_gene: TRBJ2-7

CDR3aa: CASRSGQGGYEQYF
CDR3nt: TGTGCCAGCAGGTCCGGACAGGGAGGCTACGAGCAGTACTTC
abundance: NA
v_gene: TRBV5-4
d_gene: TRBD1
j_gene: TRBJ2-7

CDR3aa: CASSGHGQDNQPQHF
CDR3nt: TGTGCCAGCAGTGGACACGGACAGGACAATCAGCCCCAGCATTTT
abundance: NA
v_gene: TRBV25-1
d_gene: TRBD1
j_gene: TRBJ1-5

CDR3aa: CASSVDREGGGNTIYF
CDR3nt: TGTGCCAGCAGCGTCGACAGGGAAGGTGGAGGAAACACCATATATTTT
abundance: NA
v_gene: TRBV7-2
d_gene: TRBD1
j_gene: TRBJ1-3

CDR3aa: CSARGTGTEKLFF
CDR3nt: TGCAGTGCTAGGGGGACAGGGACTGAAAAACTGTTTTTT
abundance: NA
v_gene: TRBV20-1
d_gene: TRBD1
j_gene: TRBJ1-4

CDR3aa: CASSSTSVGQETQYF
CDR3nt: TGTGCCAGCAGCTCCACTAGCGTGGGCCAAGAGACCCAGTACTTC
abundance: NA
v_gene: TRBV7-2
d_gene: TRBD2
j_gene: TRBJ2-5

CDR3aa: CASSGGAGSPLHF
CDR3nt: TGTGCCAGCAGTGGGGGGGCAGGATCACCCCTCCACTTT
abundance: medium-sized
v_gene: TRBV25-1
d_gene: NA
j_gene: TRBJ1-6